This T cell receptor beta chain emerged from a study of shared clonotypes between healthy human individuals. Profiled with immunoSEQ multiplex PCR; TCRdb holds only in-frame clones, not every one. This sample has more than 2 million clones, with about 93% found just once. CD45RO-negative, CCR7-selected cells formed the naive CD8 fraction, which excluded terminally differentiated effector memory CD45RA+ cells. This CDR3 is 16 amino acids long. The V gene lost 4 bases and the J gene lost 7 bases, with 19 bases spanning the gap. CDR1 and CDR2 from the germline V gene are LGHNA and YNFKEQ. This clonotype was obtained from a man between 18 and 35 years old in good health. Some clones in this sample may be carry-over from other donors' samples. This chain links TRBV4-2 with TRBJ2-2, with D perhaps given as TRBD1 or TRBD2 (5 bases each). The sample was naive CD8+ T cells from PBMCs. The CDR3 reads CASSLSGWGDIGELFF. For the CDR3, the DNA is TGTGCCAGCAGCCTCTCGGGGTGGGGCGACATCGGGGAGCTGTTTTTT.